Listed below are T cell receptor beta chains from one sample, sequenced in a study of T cell repertoires in cytomegalovirus infection. MiXCR, run by TCRdb on the reads, gives a single entry per CDR3 protein. The sample consists of about 700,000 distinct CDR3 sequences, roughly a third of them appearing once. No antigen is known for these receptors. The sequenced sample was cultured PBMCs, obtained from culture after CMV antigen stimulation. These receptor sequences come from a human donor in good health (CMV status not recorded). Some clones in this sample may be carry-over from other donors' samples. The CDR3 runs from the conserved cysteine through the conserved F or W. The order of the fields is J gene, V gene, D gene, clone size, CDR3 protein, CDR3 DNA. D genes are given only for firm matches. Where a row states a size, it is once, few, many or the class of an expanded clone; other rows omit it.

J: TRBJ2-3; V: TRBV2; D: -; size: few; CDR3: CASSEGAGGDTQYF; DNA: TGTGCCAGCAGTGAAGGGGCTGGCGGGGATACGCAGTATTTT
J: TRBJ1-1; V: TRBV12-3/TRBV12-4; D: TRBD1; size: -; CDR3: CASSLGPTGGGGAFF; DNA: TGTGCCAGCAGTTTGGGGCCCACAGGGGGTGGAGGAGCTTTCTTT
J: TRBJ2-1; V: TRBV6-6; D: TRBD1; size: -; CDR3: CASSYLTGDYNEQFF; DNA: TGTGCCAGCAGTTACTTGACAGGGGACTACAATGAGCAGTTCTTC
J: TRBJ2-2; V: TRBV6-1; D: -; size: -; CDR3: CASSEALSTGELFF; DNA: TGTGCCAGCAGTGAAGCGCTTAGCACCGGGGAGCTGTTTTTT
J: TRBJ2-7; V: TRBV6-1; D: -; size: few; CDR3: CASIGGNPYEQYF; DNA: TGTGCCAGCATAGGCGGGAACCCCTACGAGCAGTACTTC
J: TRBJ2-5; V: TRBV20-1; D: -; size: -; CDR3: CSARDRKTQYF; DNA: TGCAGTGCTAGAGATAGGAAGACCCAGTACTTC
J: TRBJ2-7; V: TRBV7-9; D: TRBD1; size: many; CDR3: CASSSRGPSEQYF; DNA: TGTGCCAGCAGCTCGAGGGGGCCCAGCGAGCAGTACTTC
J: TRBJ1-2; V: TRBV7-2; D: -; size: -; CDR3: CASSPGLARLSGYTF; DNA: TGTGCCAGCAGCCCTGGGTTGGCCAGACTGAGTGGCTACACCTTC
J: TRBJ2-4; V: TRBV6-5; D: -; size: few; CDR3: CASSYSTSLGNIQYF; DNA: TGTGCCAGCAGTTACTCGACCAGCCTGGGAAACATTCAGTACTTC
J: TRBJ1-5; V: TRBV10-3; D: -; size: -; CDR3: CAISESLGTQPQHF; DNA: TGTGCCATCAGTGAGTCGCTCGGAACTCAGCCCCAGCATTTT
J: TRBJ1-1; V: TRBV29-1; D: -; size: -; CDR3: CSVAGRMNTEAFF; DNA: TGCAGCGTGGCCGGACGGATGAACACTGAAGCTTTCTTT
J: TRBJ1-1; V: TRBV6-6; D: -; size: -; CDR3: CASTYIGVGTEAFF; DNA: TGTGCCAGCACCTACATCGGGGTAGGGACTGAAGCTTTCTTT
J: TRBJ1-6; V: TRBV7-8; D: -; size: few; CDR3: CASSFGPYSPLHF; DNA: TGTGCCAGCAGCTTTGGACCTTATTCACCCCTCCACTTT
J: TRBJ1-1; V: TRBV12-3/TRBV12-4; D: -; size: few; CDR3: CASSKQVDTEAFF; DNA: TGTGCCAGCAGTAAACAGGTAGACACTGAAGCTTTCTTT
J: TRBJ2-5; V: TRBV7-9; D: -; size: -; CDR3: CASMSQVTRRETQYF; DNA: TGTGCCAGCATGTCCCAGGTCACTAGGCGGGAGACCCAGTACTTC
J: TRBJ2-1; V: TRBV6-2/TRBV6-3; D: -; size: -; CDR3: CASSYRRLAWDEQFF; DNA: TGTGCCAGCAGTTACCGTAGGCTAGCTTGGGATGAGCAGTTCTTC
J: TRBJ1-2; V: TRBV5-6; D: -; size: few; CDR3: CASSPLTGNYGYTF; DNA: TGTGCCAGCAGCCCGCTGACCGGTAACTATGGCTACACCTTC
J: TRBJ1-1; V: TRBV4-1; D: -; size: few; CDR3: CASSHPDTTEAFF; DNA: TGCGCCAGCAGCCACCCGGACACCACTGAAGCTTTCTTT
J: TRBJ2-3; V: TRBV5-6; D: -; size: -; CDR3: CASSFSSGLRDTQYF; DNA: TGTGCCAGCAGCTTCAGTTCGGGACTGAGAGATACGCAGTATTTT
J: TRBJ2-3; V: TRBV18; D: -; size: -; CDR3: CASALTKDYVGADTQYF; DNA: TGTGCCAGCGCCCTCACCAAGGACTACGTTGGCGCAGATACGCAGTATTTT
J: TRBJ2-7; V: TRBV7-2; D: -; size: -; CDR3: CASSLSGRSYYEQYF; DNA: TGTGCCAGCAGCTTATCGGGTAGGAGCTACTACGAGCAGTACTTC
J: TRBJ2-3; V: TRBV19; D: -; size: -; CDR3: CASKDGTITDTQYF; DNA: TGTGCCAGTAAGGACGGGACAATCACAGATACGCAGTATTTT
J: TRBJ1-1; V: TRBV7-4; D: TRBD1; size: -; CDR3: CASSLATWDRGSTEAFF; DNA: TGTGCCAGCAGCTTAGCGACATGGGACAGGGGGTCAACTGAAGCTTTCTTT
J: TRBJ2-7; V: TRBV20-1; D: -; size: few; CDR3: CSASETDYEQYF; DNA: TGCAGTGCTAGTGAGACAGACTACGAGCAGTACTTC
J: TRBJ2-1; V: TRBV28; D: TRBD2; size: -; CDR3: CASTRLAGGVADNEQFF; DNA: TGTGCCAGCACCCGACTAGCGGGGGGGGTTGCCGACAATGAGCAGTTCTTC
J: TRBJ2-1; V: TRBV11-2; D: -; size: few; CDR3: CASSHPSSYNEQFF; DNA: TGTGCCAGCAGCCACCCTAGCTCCTACAATGAGCAGTTCTTC
J: TRBJ1-3; V: TRBV4-1; D: -; size: few; CDR3: CASSQGVSSGNTIYF; DNA: TGCGCCAGCAGCCAAGGGGTAAGCTCTGGAAACACCATATATTTT
J: TRBJ1-3; V: TRBV7-4; D: -; size: -; CDR3: CASSSMGGAYLENTIYF; DNA: TGTGCCAGCAGCTCGATGGGGGGCGCTTATCTTGAAAACACCATATATTTT
J: TRBJ2-1; V: TRBV6-1; D: -; size: -; CDR3: CASSEQPGSSYNEQFF; DNA: TGTGCCAGCAGTGAACAGCCGGGAAGCTCCTACAATGAGCAGTTCTTC
J: TRBJ2-5; V: TRBV20-1; D: -; size: few; CDR3: CSATGGSETQYF; DNA: TGCAGTGCTACGGGGGGCTCAGAGACCCAGTACTTC
J: TRBJ2-2; V: TRBV2; D: -; size: -; CDR3: CASTPLGSGELFF; DNA: TGTGCCAGCACCCCCCTAGGGTCCGGGGAGCTGTTTTTT
J: TRBJ2-7; V: TRBV6-1; D: TRBD2; size: few; CDR3: CASSEAQWTSSYEQYF; DNA: TGTGCCAGCAGTGAAGCGCAATGGACTAGCTCCTACGAGCAGTACTTC
J: TRBJ2-2; V: TRBV29-1; D: TRBD1; size: -; CDR3: CSVSGQAANTGELFF; DNA: TGCAGCGTTTCGGGACAGGCCGCGAACACCGGGGAGCTGTTTTTT
J: TRBJ2-7; V: TRBV20-1; D: TRBD2; size: few; CDR3: CSARVPSGGALPYEQYF; DNA: TGCAGTGCTAGAGTACCTAGCGGGGGGGCCTTGCCCTACGAGCAGTACTTC
J: TRBJ1-1; V: TRBV11-2; D: -; size: once; CDR3: CASSLGFWRDVSATEAFF; DNA: TGTGCCAGCAGCTTAGGGTTCTGGCGGGACGTAAGTGCCACTGAAGCTTTCTTT
J: TRBJ2-5; V: TRBV20-1; D: TRBD1; size: few; CDR3: CSARTGVETQYF; DNA: TGCAGTGCCCGGACAGGGGTGGAGACCCAGTACTTC
J: TRBJ2-3; V: TRBV7-3; D: -; size: -; CDR3: CASSSGPGLTWYF; DNA: TGTGCCAGCAGCTCGGGACCGGGACTGACGTGGTATTTT
J: TRBJ2-3; V: TRBV14; D: -; size: few; CDR3: CASSPRRGFGTDTQYF; DNA: TGTGCCAGCAGCCCCCGAAGGGGGTTCGGCACAGATACGCAGTATTTT